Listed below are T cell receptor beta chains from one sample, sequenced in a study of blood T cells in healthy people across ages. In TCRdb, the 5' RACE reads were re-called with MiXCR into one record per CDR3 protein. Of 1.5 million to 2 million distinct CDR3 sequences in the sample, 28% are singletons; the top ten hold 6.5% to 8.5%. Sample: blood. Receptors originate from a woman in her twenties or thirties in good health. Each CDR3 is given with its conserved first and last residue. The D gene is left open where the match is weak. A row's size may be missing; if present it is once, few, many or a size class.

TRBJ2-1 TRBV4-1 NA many CASRASEGPSSYNEQFF TGCGCCAGCAGAGCCTCAGAGGGACCCAGCTCCTACAATGAGCAGTTCTTC
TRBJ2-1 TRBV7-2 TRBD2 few CASSLDSSGSSYNEQFF TGTGCCAGCAGCTTAGATTCTAGCGGGAGCTCCTACAATGAGCAGTTCTTC
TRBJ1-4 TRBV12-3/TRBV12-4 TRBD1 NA CASSSTGAGEKLFF TGTGCCAGCAGTTCCACAGGGGCTGGTGAAAAACTGTTTTTT
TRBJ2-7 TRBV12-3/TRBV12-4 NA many CASSEGQPYEQYF TGTGCCAGCAGTGAGGGGCAGCCTTATGAGCAGTACTTC
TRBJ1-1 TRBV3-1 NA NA CASSQDNLNTEAFF TGTGCCAGCAGCCAAGATAACTTGAACACTGAAGCTTTCTTT
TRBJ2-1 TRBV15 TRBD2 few CATSGDLGGGVYNEQFF TGTGCCACTAGCGGGGACTTAGGGGGGGGAGTCTACAATGAGCAGTTCTTC
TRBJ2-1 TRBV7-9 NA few CASSGRSGTVNEQFF TGTGCCAGCAGCGGAAGATCAGGGACCGTTAATGAGCAGTTCTTC
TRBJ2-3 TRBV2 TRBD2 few CASTFREEQYF TGTGCCAGCACCTTTCGGGAGGAGCAGTATTTT
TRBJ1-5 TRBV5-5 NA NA CASSLAGVDGQPQHF TGTGCCAGCAGCTTGGCCGGGGTCGACGGTCAGCCCCAGCATTTT
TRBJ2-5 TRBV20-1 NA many CSARGMGGGRKETQYF TGCAGTGCTAGAGGAATGGGGGGAGGACGAAAAGAGACCCAGTACTTC
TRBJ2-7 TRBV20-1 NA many CSARDINRVSYEQYF TGCAGTGCTAGAGATATTAACAGGGTCTCCTACGAGCAGTACTTC
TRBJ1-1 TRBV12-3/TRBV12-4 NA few CASRNVRTEAFF TGTGCCAGCCGGAACGTCCGAACTGAAGCTTTCTTT